This TCR beta chain was found in a study of post-analysis software for immune sequencing data. Study details: In terms of disease course, relapsing-remitting, secondary progressive and progressive-relapsing multiple sclerosis were included.

This CDR3 region has 15 residues. Per germline, CDR1 MNHNY and CDR2 SVGAGI (reference sequence). Deletions cut 8 bases from V and 5 bases from J, with 20 bases between. Study results and limitations: When the samples were clustered directly with F measure, those that had been prepared in the same batch showed strong co-clustering. Included in a set of five TRBV segments more frequent in patients than controls were TRBV5-6, TRBV5-1 and TRBV20-1. Comparison with controls showed significantly lower normalized Chao1 diversity in multiple sclerosis patients.

Unique molecular identifiers were built into the TCR beta cDNA libraries. There were roughly 0.95 to 11 million T cells, and approximately 480,000 cDNA molecules came from them. TCRdb recomputed calls from the PCR reads with MiXCR, one row per CDR3 protein. Of about 770,000 distinct CDR3 sequences detected, about 43% appear once; the ten largest clones hold roughly 4.9%. This clonotype appeared a few times. The antigen remains undetermined. Material for sequencing was blood. The TCR comes from a girl between 10 and 17 years old with multiple sclerosis. The rearrangement uses TRBV6-6 and TRBJ2-3, with D unclear. The CDR3 bases are TGTGCCAGCTCCCTAAACAGTCCACAATTAGATACGCAGTATTTT. As protein: CASSLNSPQLDTQYF.